This T cell receptor (beta chain) was sequenced in a study of T cell repertoires in cytomegalovirus infection. Study context: From public TCR beta signatures came an indication of both CMV infection and matching HLA type. Overall study results and limits: In two of eight donors, the top clonotype was HLA-C-restricted CMV-specific. Summed frequency of shared TCR beta families picked out CMV carriers who also had the relevant HLA.

Remarks on this clonotype: The antigen is not known.

MiXCR, run by TCRdb on the reads, gives a single entry per CDR3 protein. Here the sample spans fewer than 250,000 distinct CDR3 sequences, about 12% being singletons. This TCR came from a human donor in good health (CMV status not recorded). Some clones in this sample may be carry-over from other donors' samples. Sequences were obtained from PBMCs.

CDR3 loop: CASSVDGYSNQPQHF. In DNA, the CDR3 is TGTGCCAGCAGCGTGGACGGCTATAGCAATCAGCCCCAGCATTTT. This chain connects TRBV9 to TRBJ1-5; D unresolved. The germline V gene has CDR1 SGDLS and CDR2 YYNGEE. V was shortened by 2 bases and J by 0 bases, with 9 bases between the two germline ends. The length of the CDR3 is 15 residues.